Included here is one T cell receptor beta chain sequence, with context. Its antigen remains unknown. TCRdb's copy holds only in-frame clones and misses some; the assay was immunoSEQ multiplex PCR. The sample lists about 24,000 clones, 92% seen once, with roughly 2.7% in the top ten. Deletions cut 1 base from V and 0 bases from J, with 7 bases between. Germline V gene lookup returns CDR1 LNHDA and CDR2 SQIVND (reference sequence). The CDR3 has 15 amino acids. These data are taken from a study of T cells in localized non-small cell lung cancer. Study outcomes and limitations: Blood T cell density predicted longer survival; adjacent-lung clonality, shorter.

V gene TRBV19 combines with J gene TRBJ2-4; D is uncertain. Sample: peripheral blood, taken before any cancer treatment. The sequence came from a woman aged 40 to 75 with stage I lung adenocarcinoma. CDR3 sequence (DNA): TGTGCCAGTAGTATAGTTTCAGAAGCCAAAAACATTCAGTACTTC. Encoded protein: CASSIVSEAKNIQYF.